This is a list of T cell receptor beta chains from one sample in a study of blood T cell repertoires in COVID-19. This table comes from immunoSEQ multiplex PCR, and its TCRdb copy is limited to in-frame clones, with some not included. The table lists about 280,000 clones, 75% to 90% of them singletons. Sequencing input: peripheral blood. The receptor source for this set is a man aged 35-49 years with acute or convalescent COVID-19. Both conserved end residues are part of each CDR3. D genes are given only for firm matches. A clone size is listed for some rows: how often the clone was seen (once, few, many), or a class if it is expanded.

CASSYSWDRGNKGYTF,TGTGCCAGCAGTTACTCGTGGGACAGGGGTAATAAGGGCTACACCTTC,once,TRBD1,TRBJ1-2,TRBV6-6
CASSSRGAYEQYF,TGTGCCAGCAGCAGCAGGGGTGCCTACGAGCAGTACTTC,.,.,TRBJ2-7,TRBV2
CASSLPGQLNEQFF,TGCGCCAGCAGCTTGCCGGGACAACTCAATGAGCAGTTCTTC,.,.,TRBJ2-1,TRBV5-1
CASSDYGTGHVSHYEQYF,TGTGCCAGCAGTGATTACGGGACAGGCCACGTTTCGCACTACGAGCAGTACTTC,.,TRBD1,TRBJ2-7,TRBV2
CASNGGVTMKTDTQYF,TGTGCCAGCAACGGAGGGGTCACTATGAAAACAGATACGCAGTATTTT,.,.,TRBJ2-3,TRBV28
CASSLLQGLGEQFF,TGTGCCAGCAGCCTATTGCAGGGTTTGGGTGAGCAGTTCTTC,.,.,TRBJ2-1,TRBV7-3
CASSEAPLPGRTGELFF,TGTGCCAGCAGTGAAGCGCCCCTCCCGGGGAGGACCGGGGAGCTGTTTTTT,.,.,TRBJ2-2,TRBV6-1
CSVGRGNTEAFF,TGCAGCGTTGGTAGGGGGAACACTGAAGCTTTCTTT,.,.,TRBJ1-1,TRBV29-1
CASSQERLAGVNEQFF,TGTGCCAGCAGCCAAGAGCGACTAGCGGGGGTCAATGAGCAGTTCTTC,.,TRBD2,TRBJ2-1,TRBV3-1/TRBV3-2
CASSLYGTGGFF,TGTGCCAGCAGCTTATATGGGACAGGGGGGTTCTTC,.,TRBD1,TRBJ2-1,TRBV7-8